The table lists the clone carrying this T cell receptor (delta chain) with a few counts. Its antigen remains unidentified. The mismatch at residue 14 between this DNA's translation and the TCRdb protein of a much larger clone likely reflects a read error; the protein shown is translated from the DNA. The data stem from a study of γδ T cells in repeated Plasmodium falciparum infection. At the level of the study: Malaria-naive adults were infected with P. falciparum NF54 four times over roughly 620 days.

TCRdb reanalysed the multiplex PCR reads via CATT. The sample records 90,000 or so delta-chain clones, 0.9% to 1% being singletons. Gammadelta T cells were flow-sorted from PBMC into Vgamma9/Vdelta2+ and Vdelta2-negative populations for bulk analysis. Findings and limits, study-wide: The Malian cohort came from a small rural village of predominantly one ethnic group. Vdelta2-negative gammadelta repertoires appeared less diverse and less shared in Malian than Australian children. Vdelta2-negative gammadelta repertoires, largely Vdelta1+, seemingly showed infection-driven waves of new clonal selection.

Germline V CDR1 and CDR2: GEAIGNYY, EKD. There are 18 residues in the CDR3. Material for sequencing was gamma-delta T cells from blood. This clonotype was obtained from a pool of human donors (malaria-infected and uninfected, not separated). The chain has TRDV2 and TRDJ1; 9 nucleotides agree with TRDD3. The DNA of the CDR3 is TGTGCCTGTGACACGCTCCCACTGGGGGACCACAACACCGGTAAACTCATCTTT. Translation gives CACDTLPLGDHNTGKLIF.